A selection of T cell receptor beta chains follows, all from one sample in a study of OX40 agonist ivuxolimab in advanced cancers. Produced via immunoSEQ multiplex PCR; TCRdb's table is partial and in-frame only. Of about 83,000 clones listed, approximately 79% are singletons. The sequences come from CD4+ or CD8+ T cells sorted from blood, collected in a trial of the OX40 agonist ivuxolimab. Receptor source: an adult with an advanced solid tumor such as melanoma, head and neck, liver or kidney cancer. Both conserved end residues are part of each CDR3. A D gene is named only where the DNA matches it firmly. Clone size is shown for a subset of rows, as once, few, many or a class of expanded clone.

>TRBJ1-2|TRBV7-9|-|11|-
TGTGCCAGCAGCTTAGAAGGGGGCTACACCTTC
CASSLEGGYTF
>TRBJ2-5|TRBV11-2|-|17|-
TGTGCCAGCAGCTTCGTTGCAGGGGCGGGACCCCAAAAGACCCAGTACTTC
CASSFVAGAGPQKTQYF
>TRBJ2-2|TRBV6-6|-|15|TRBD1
TGTGCCAGCAGTCTCCAGGGGGATGACACCGGGGAGCTGTTTTTT
CASSLQGDDTGELFF
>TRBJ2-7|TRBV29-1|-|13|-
TGCAGCGTTAGGTTGCGGCGCTCCTACGAGCAGTACTTC
CSVRLRRSYEQYF
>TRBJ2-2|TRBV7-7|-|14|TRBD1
TGTGCCAGCAGCCGGGACAGGGGAACCGGGGAGCTGTTTTTT
CASSRDRGTGELFF
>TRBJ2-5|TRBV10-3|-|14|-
TGTGCCATCAGGCTCGGGTTACGCGAGGAGACCCAGTACTTC
CAIRLGLREETQYF
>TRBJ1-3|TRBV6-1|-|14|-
TGTGCCAGCAGTGGATGGCGGTCCGGGGACACCATATATTTT
CASSGWRSGDTIYF
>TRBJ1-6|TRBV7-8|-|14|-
TGTGCCAGCAGCACGGGACAACTTAATTCACCCCTCCACTTT
CASSTGQLNSPLHF
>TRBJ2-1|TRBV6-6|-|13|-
TGTGCCAGCAGTTATGATTCCTACAATGAGCAGTTCTTC
CASSYDSYNEQFF
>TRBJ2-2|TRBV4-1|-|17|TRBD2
TGCGCCAGCAGCCCCGCCCCCGGCGGGGGAAACACCGGGGAGCTGTTTTTT
CASSPAPGGGNTGELFF
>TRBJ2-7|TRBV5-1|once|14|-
TGCGCCAGCAGCACAGGACTTGATTCCTACGAGCAGTACTTC
CASSTGLDSYEQYF
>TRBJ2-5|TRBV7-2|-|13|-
TGTGCCAGCAGCTTCAGGGGTGGGGAGACCCAGTACTTC
CASSFRGGETQYF
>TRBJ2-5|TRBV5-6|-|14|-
TGTGCCAGCAGCTTGAAAGCCCCGGGGGAGACCCAGTACTTC
CASSLKAPGETQYF
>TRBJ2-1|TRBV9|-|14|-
TGTGCCAGCAGCGTAGTGGGGGATATCAATGAGCAGTTCTTC
CASSVVGDINEQFF
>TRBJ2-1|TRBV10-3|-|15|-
TGTGCCATCAGTGAGTCGGGTCTGAGAGGCAATGAGCAGTTCTTC
CAISESGLRGNEQFF
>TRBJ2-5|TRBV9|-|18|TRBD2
TGTGCCAGCAGCGTAGGTGCTAGCGGGGGGGCCCCCCAAGAGACCCAGTACTTC
CASSVGASGGAPQETQYF
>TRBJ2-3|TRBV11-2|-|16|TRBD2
TGTGCCAGCAGCTTAAGTCGAGCGGGGGGGGCAGATACGCAGTATTTT
CASSLSRAGGADTQYF
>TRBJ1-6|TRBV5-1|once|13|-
TGCGCCAGCAGCTTGGAAGAGGGAGCACCCCTCCACTTT
CASSLEEGAPLHF
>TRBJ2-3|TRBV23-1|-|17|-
TGCGCCAGCAGTCCTCGCAGGGGCAGGGGTAGCACAGATACGCAGTATTTT
CASSPRRGRGSTDTQYF
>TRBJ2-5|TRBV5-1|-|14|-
TGCGCCAGCAGCTTACAGGACCACCAAGAGACCCAGTACTTC
CASSLQDHQETQYF
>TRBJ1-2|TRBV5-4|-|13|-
TGTGCCAGCCGGTCGGGAGAGAACTATGGCTACACCTTC
CASRSGENYGYTF
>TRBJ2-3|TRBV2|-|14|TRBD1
TGTGCCAGCAGCGCAGGGGGCGGCACAGATACGCAGTATTTT
CASSAGGGTDTQYF
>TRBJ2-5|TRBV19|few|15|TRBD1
TGTGCCAGTAGTATAAGGGCCAGGGGGTCAGAGACCCAGTACTTC
CASSIRARGSETQYF
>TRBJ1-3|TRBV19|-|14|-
TGTGCCAGTAGTATAACAGCCTCTGGAAACACCATATATTTT
CASSITASGNTIYF
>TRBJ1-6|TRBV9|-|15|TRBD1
TGTGCCAGCAGCGTAGGGGGACAGGGGGATTCACCCCTCCACTTT
CASSVGGQGDSPLHF